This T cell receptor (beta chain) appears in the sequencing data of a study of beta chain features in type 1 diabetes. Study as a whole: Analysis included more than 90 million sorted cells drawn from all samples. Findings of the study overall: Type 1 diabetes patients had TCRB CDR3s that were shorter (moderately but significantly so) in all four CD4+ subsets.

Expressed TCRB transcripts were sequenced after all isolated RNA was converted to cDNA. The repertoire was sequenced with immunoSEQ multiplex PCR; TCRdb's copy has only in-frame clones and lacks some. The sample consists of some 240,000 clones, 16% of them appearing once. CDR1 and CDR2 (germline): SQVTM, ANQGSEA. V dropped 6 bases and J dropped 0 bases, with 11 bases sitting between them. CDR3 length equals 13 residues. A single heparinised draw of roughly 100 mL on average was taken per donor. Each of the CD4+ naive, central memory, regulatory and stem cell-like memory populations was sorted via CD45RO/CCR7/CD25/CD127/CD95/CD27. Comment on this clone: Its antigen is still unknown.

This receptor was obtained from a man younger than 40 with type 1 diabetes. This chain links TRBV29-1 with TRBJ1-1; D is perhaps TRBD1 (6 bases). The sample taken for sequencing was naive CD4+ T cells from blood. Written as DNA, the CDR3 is TGCAGCGTAAGGACAGACATGAACACTGAAGCTTTCTTT. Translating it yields CSVRTDMNTEAFF.